This T cell receptor beta chain was documented in a study of blood T cell repertoires in COVID-19. Overall study: Material from acute and convalescent COVID-19 was sourced from the United States, Italy and Spain.

The CDR3 covers 15 residues. Germline loops: CDR1 SGHDT, CDR2 YYEEEE. Trimming took off 0 bases at V and 5 bases at J, with 14 bases between the two ends. Original data processing: Reference gene primers were amplified, and this amplification served to estimate nucleated cell counts. TCRdb's table, derived via immunoSEQ multiplex PCR, lists solely in-frame clones and lacks some. That table gives V, J and clone size, and the DNA gave D and trimming. Found here are about 110,000 clones, under 90% of them singletons; the top ten hold 11% to 15%. This clone was recorded only once. The sequencing sample was made of peripheral blood. V gene TRBV5-6 combines with J gene TRBJ2-5, with D possibly being TRBD1 (5 bases). The clonotype originates from a woman aged 60 to 75 with acute or convalescent COVID-19. CDR3 amino acids: CASSLDPGSGETQYF. Here the CDR3 DNA reads TGTGCCAGCAGCTTGGACCCAGGGTCTGGCGAGACCCAGTACTTC.